One sample yielded the 3 T cell receptor beta chains listed below, sequenced in a study of T cell repertoires in cytomegalovirus infection. TCRdb recomputed calls from the reads with MiXCR, one row per CDR3 protein. In the table there are around 280,000 distinct CDR3 sequences, around 15% of which are singletons. Sequencing was carried out using PBMCs. The source of these receptors is a human donor in good health (CMV status not recorded). Some clones in this sample may be carry-over from other donors' samples.

This clonotype was counted ten times or more. CDR3 nucleotide sequence: TGTGCCAGCAGTGAATCGGGACACACCTACGAGCAGTACTTC. Translation: CASSESGHTYEQYF. The chain links TRBV25-1 to TRBJ2-7, with D possibly matching TRBD1 (6 bases). CDR1 and CDR2 from the germline V gene are MGHDK and SYGVNS. The CDR3 spans 14 residues. The germline V and J ends were trimmed by 1 base and 2 bases, with 9 bases remaining between them.

This clonotype was seen more than once but under ten times. The CDR3 coding sequence is TGTGCCAGCAGCTTGGCCCAGGCGCTTACTGAAGCTTTCTTT. Amino acid sequence: CASSLAQALTEAFF. The rearrangement uses TRBV5-5 and TRBJ1-1; no firm D call. Trimming removed 0 bases at V and 5 bases at J, with 11 bases between. In germline, CDR1 is SGHKS, CDR2 YYEKEE (reference sequence). The CDR3 has 14 residues.

The V and J genes are TRBV6-6 and TRBJ1-5; D not resolved. Germline V gene data show CDR1 as MNHNY and CDR2 as SVGAGI (reference sequence). Trimming pared 7 bases from V and 7 bases from J, leaving 17 bases between. This CDR3 region has 14 residues. The CDR3 reads CASTKTDLDQPQHF. In DNA, the CDR3 is TGTGCCAGCACAAAAACCGACCTAGACCAGCCCCAGCATTTT.